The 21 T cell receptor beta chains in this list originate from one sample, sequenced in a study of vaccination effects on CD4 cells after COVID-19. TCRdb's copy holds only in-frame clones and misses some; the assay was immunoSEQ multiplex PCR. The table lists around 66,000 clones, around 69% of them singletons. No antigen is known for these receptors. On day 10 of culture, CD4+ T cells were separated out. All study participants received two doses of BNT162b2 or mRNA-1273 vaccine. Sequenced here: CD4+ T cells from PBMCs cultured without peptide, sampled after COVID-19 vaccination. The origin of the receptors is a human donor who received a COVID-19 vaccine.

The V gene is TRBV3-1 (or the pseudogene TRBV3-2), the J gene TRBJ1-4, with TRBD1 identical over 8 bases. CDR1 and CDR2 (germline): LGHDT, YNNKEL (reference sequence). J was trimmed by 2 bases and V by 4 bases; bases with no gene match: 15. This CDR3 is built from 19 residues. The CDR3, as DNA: TGTGCCAGCAGCCCCCGAGACAGGGGTGCTCTTTTGACTAATGAAAAACTGTTTTTT. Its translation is CASSPRDRGALLTNEKLFF.

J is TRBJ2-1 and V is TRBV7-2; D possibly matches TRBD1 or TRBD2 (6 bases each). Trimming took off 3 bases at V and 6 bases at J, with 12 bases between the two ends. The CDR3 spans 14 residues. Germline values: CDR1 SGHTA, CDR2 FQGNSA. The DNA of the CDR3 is TGTGCCAGCAGCTTCGGCAGGGGAGGCAATGAGCAGTTCTTC. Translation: CASSFGRGGNEQFF.

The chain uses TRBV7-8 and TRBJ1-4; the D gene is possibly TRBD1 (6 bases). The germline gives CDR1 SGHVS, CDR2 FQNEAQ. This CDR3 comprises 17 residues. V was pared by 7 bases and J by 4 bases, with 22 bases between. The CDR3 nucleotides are TGTGCCAGCACCAAAGGAGGGGGGACTGGTATTAATGAAAAACTGTTTTTT. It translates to CASTKGGGTGINEKLFF.

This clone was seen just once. The CDR3 nucleotides are TGCGCCAGCAGCTTGGAAGGCCAGGGAGTGACACCCCTCCACTTT. It codes for CASSLEGQGVTPLHF. V is TRBV5-1 and J is TRBJ1-6, with D possibly being TRBD1 (5 bases). This CDR3 contains 15 residues. Germline CDR1 is SGHRS and CDR2 is YFSETQ. Trimming left V 0 bases short and J 11 bases short, with 15 bases between.

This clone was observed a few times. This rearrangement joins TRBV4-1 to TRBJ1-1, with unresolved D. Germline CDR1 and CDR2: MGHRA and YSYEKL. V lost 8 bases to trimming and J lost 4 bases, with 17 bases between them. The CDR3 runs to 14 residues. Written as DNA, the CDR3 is TGCGCCAGCTATCCCCCGGGTCGAATCACTGAAGCTTTCTTT. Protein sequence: CASYPPGRITEAFF.

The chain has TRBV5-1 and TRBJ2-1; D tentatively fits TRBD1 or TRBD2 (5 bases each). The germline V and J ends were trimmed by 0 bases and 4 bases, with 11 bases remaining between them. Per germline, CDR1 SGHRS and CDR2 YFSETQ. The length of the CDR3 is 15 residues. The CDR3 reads CASSLGDRKYNEQFF. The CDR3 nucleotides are TGCGCCAGCAGCTTGGGGGACCGAAAATACAATGAGCAGTTCTTC.

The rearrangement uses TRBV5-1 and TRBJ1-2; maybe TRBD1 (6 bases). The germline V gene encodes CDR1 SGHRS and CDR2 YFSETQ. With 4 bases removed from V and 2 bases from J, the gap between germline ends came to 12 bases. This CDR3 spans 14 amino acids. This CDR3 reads CASSISDRNYGYTF. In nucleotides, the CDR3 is TGCGCCAGCAGCATATCGGACAGAAACTATGGCTACACCTTC.

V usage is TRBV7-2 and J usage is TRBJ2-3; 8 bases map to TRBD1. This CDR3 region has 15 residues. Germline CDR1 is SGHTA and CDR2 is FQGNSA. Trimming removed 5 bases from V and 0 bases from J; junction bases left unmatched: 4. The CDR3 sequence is CASSGQGYSTDTQYF. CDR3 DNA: TGTGCCAGCAGCGGACAGGGATATAGCACAGATACGCAGTATTTT. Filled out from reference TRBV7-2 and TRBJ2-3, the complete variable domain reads GAGVSQSPSNKVTEKGKDVELRCDPISGHTALYWYRQSLGQGLEFLIYFQGNSAPDKSGLPSDRFSAERTGGSVSTLTIQRTQQEDSAVYLCASSGQGYSTDTQYFGPGTRLTVL.

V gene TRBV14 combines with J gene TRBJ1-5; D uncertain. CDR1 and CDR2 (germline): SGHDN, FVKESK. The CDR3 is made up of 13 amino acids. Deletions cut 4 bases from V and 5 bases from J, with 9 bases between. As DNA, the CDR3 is TGTGCCAGCAGCCCGCAGTCCGATCAGCCCCAGCATTTT. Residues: CASSPQSDQPQHF.

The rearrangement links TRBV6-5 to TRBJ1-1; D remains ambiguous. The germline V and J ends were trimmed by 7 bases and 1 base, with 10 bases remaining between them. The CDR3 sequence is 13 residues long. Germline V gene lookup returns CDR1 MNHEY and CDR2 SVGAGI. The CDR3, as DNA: TGTGCCAGCACCCTCAGAGCGAACACTGAAGCTTTCTTT. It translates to CASTLRANTEAFF.

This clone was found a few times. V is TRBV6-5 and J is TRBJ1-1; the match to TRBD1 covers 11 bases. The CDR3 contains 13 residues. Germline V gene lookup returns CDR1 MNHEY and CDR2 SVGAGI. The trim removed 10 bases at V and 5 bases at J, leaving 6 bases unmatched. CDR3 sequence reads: CATVGQGATEAFF. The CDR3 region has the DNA TGTGCCACTGTAGGACAGGGGGCTACTGAAGCTTTCTTT.

CDR3 in DNA: TGTGCCACCAGCAGGGATCGCGAGCAGTACGTC. It specifies CATSRDREQYV. The gene calls are TRBV15 and TRBJ2-7; the D is unclear. Germline V gene data show CDR1 as LNHNV and CDR2 as YYDKDF (reference sequence). This CDR3 has 11 amino acids. V lost 3 bases and J 6 bases, leaving 6 bases between the germline ends.

The CDR3 DNA sequence: TGTGCCAGCAGTTTAGGGGACAGCAATAATGAAAAACTGTTTTTT. Protein sequence: CASSLGDSNNEKLFF. The rearrangement links TRBV28 to TRBJ1-4, with 7 bases aligning to TRBD1. Trimming at V came to 2 bases and at J to 4 bases, leaving 4 bases not matched to a gene. The CDR3 contains 15 residues. CDR1 is MDHEN, CDR2 SYDVKM, per germline.

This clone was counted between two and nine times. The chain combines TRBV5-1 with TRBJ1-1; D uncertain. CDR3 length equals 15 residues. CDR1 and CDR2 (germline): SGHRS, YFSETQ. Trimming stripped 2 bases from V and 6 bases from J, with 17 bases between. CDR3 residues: CASSFDKGWVSEAFF. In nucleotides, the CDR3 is TGCGCCAGCAGCTTTGATAAGGGATGGGTATCTGAAGCTTTCTTT.

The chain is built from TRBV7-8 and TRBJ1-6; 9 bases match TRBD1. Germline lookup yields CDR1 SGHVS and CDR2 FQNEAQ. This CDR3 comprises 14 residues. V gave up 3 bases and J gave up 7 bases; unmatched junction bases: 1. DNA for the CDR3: TGTGCCAGCAGCTTGGGGACAGGGAATTCACCCCTCCACTTT. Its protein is CASSLGTGNSPLHF.

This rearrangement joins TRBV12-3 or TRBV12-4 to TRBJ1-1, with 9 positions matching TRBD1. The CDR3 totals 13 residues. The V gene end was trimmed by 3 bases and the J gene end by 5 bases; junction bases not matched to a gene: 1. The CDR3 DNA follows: TGTGCCAGCAGTTTGGACAGGGGAACTGAAGCTTTCTTT. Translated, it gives CASSLDRGTEAFF.

Written as DNA, the CDR3 is TGTGCCTGGAGGGGGTTGGGGCTTGATACGCAGTATTTT. Its protein product is CAWRGLGLDTQYF. The chain joins TRBV30 to TRBJ2-3; the D gene is possibly TRBD1 (5 bases). Deletions cut 3 bases from V and 6 bases from J, with 13 bases between. CDR1 is GTSNPN, CDR2 SVGIG, per germline (reference sequence). The CDR3 length is 13 residues.

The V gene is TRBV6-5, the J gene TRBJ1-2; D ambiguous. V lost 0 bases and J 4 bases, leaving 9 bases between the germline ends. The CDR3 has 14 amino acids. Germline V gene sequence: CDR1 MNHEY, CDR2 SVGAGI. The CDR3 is CASSYSGQPYGYTF. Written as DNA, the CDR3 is TGTGCCAGCAGTTACTCAGGTCAGCCCTATGGCTACACCTTC.

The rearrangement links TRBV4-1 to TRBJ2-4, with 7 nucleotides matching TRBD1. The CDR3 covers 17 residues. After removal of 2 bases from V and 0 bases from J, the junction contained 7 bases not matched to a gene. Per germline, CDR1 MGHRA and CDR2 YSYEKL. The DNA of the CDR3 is TGCGCCAGCAGCCAACCTACAGGGGTACTAGCCAAAAACATTCAGTACTTC. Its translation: CASSQPTGVLAKNIQYF.

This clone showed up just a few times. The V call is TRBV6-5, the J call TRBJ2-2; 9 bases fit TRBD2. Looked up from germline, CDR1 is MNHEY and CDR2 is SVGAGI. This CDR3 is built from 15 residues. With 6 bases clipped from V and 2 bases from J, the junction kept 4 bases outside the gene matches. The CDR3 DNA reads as TGTGCCAGCAGCCCCGGGACTAGCAACACCGGGGAGCTGTTTTTT. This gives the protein CASSPGTSNTGELFF.

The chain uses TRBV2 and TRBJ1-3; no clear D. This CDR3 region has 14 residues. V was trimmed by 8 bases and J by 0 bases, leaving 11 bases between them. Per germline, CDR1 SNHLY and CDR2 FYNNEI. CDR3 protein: CASGGLISGNTIYF. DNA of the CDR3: TGTGCCAGCGGTGGACTGATCTCTGGAAACACCATATATTTT.